The 23 T cell receptor beta chains given below trace back to one sample, sequenced in a study of long-term antiretroviral therapy in people with HIV. It was version v3.0 of the immunoSEQ assay that was run at survey level. Produced via immunoSEQ multiplex PCR; TCRdb's table is partial and in-frame only. The repertoire includes 30,000 to 40,000 clones, around 80% of them detected once, and approximately 6.5% sits in the top ten. Sequencing was performed on unsorted PBMCs, taken 0.6 years after starting antiretroviral therapy. These TCRs come from a man younger than 35 with HIV.

The chain couples TRBV5-6 to TRBJ2-7; 11 bases line up with TRBD2. V shed 7 bases and J 6 bases; nucleotides not matched to a gene: 6. CDR3 length: 13 residues. Germline CDR1 reads SGHDT; CDR2 reads YYEEEE. The CDR3 loop reads CASSKLAGGEQYF. In nucleotides, the CDR3 is TGTGCCAGCTCCAAGCTAGCGGGAGGCGAGCAGTACTTC.

The chain uses TRBV28 and TRBJ1-1; D not certain. The V gene lost 2 bases and the J gene lost 5 bases, with 15 bases spanning the gap. Germline CDR1 MDHEN, CDR2 SYDVKM. The CDR3 contains 15 residues. The CDR3 DNA sequence: TGTGCCAGCAGTTTACCCCGTTTCCAAGCAACTGAAGCTTTCTTT. This gives the protein CASSLPRFQATEAFF. Full variable domain (rest looked up from reference TRBV28 and TRBJ1-1): DVKVTQSSRYLVKRTGEKVFLECVQDMDHENMFWYRQDPGLGLRLIYFSYDVKMKEKGDIPEGYSVSREKKERFSLILESASTNQTSMYLCASSLPRFQATEAFFGQGTRLTVV.

The rearrangement joins TRBV28 to TRBJ2-3; 11 nucleotides agree with TRBD2. Germline V gene lookup returns CDR1 MDHEN and CDR2 SYDVKM. V was pared by 5 bases and J by 4 bases, with 8 bases of the junction left unmatched. This CDR3 comprises 16 residues. This CDR3 is CASSALSGRVSDTQYF. DNA of the CDR3: TGTGCCAGCAGTGCCCTTAGCGGGAGGGTGTCAGATACGCAGTATTTT.

The chain has TRBV5-6 and TRBJ2-1; 8 bases fit TRBD2. CDR1 and CDR2 (germline): SGHDT, YYEEEE. The CDR3 is 15 amino acids. Trimming at V came to 4 bases and at J to 0 bases, leaving 3 bases not matched to a gene. The CDR3 protein is CASSPGLGSYNEQFF. CDR3 DNA: TGTGCCAGCAGCCCGGGACTAGGCTCCTACAATGAGCAGTTCTTC.

This rearrangement joins TRBV19 to TRBJ1-5; no clear D. Per germline, CDR1 LNHDA and CDR2 SQIVND (reference sequence). The CDR3 spans 15 residues. V lost 5 bases to trimming and J lost 0 bases, with 11 bases between them. Here the CDR3 DNA reads TGTGCCAGTAGTCTCCGGAGGGATAGCAATCAGCCCCAGCATTTT. Its translation: CASSLRRDSNQPQHF.

This rearrangement joins TRBV27 to TRBJ1-5; D possibly corresponds to TRBD1 (6 bases). CDR3 length equals 17 residues. CDR1 is MNHEY, CDR2 SMNVEV, per germline (reference sequence). V lost 5 bases to trimming and J lost 3 bases, with 20 bases between them. The chain's CDR3 is CASSPYPLDRDNQPQHF. The CDR3 coding sequence is TGTGCCAGCAGTCCCTATCCTCTGGACAGAGACAATCAGCCCCAGCATTTT.

This clone has only one observation. The chain couples TRBV7-8 to TRBJ2-7, with 10 bases fitting TRBD1. The CDR3 has 15 residues. In germline, CDR1 is SGHVS, CDR2 FQNEAQ. V lost 4 bases, J lost 1 base, and 4 bases stayed unmatched. The CDR3 loop is CASSSGQGISYEQYF. CDR3 in DNA: TGTGCCAGCAGCTCGGGACAGGGGATATCCTACGAGCAGTACTTC.

The chain uses TRBV7-2 and TRBJ1-2; TRBD1 might be the D (5 bases). The CDR3 has 12 amino acids. Germline V lookup: CDR1 SGHTA, CDR2 FQGNSA. The ends were cut back, 1 base at V and 8 bases at J, with 8 bases in the middle. This CDR3 is CASSLVGDGYTF. The CDR3 bases are TGTGCCAGCAGCTTAGTAGGGGACGGCTACACCTTC.

The CDR3 reads CASSVGYNQPQHF. DNA for the CDR3: TGTGCCAGCAGCGTAGGTTACAATCAGCCCCAGCATTTT. V is TRBV9 and J is TRBJ1-5; D gene ambiguous. The CDR3 is 13 residues long. The ends were cut back, 0 bases at V and 3 bases at J, with 4 bases in the middle. Per the germline V gene, CDR1 is SGDLS and CDR2 is YYNGEE.

The chain joins TRBV7-2 to TRBJ1-1; 9 positions match TRBD1. The CDR3 sequence is 11 residues long. Germline V CDR1 and CDR2: SGHTA, FQGNSA. The J segment lost 13 bases and the V segment lost 5 bases, leaving 5 bases of the junction unmatched. The CDR3 nucleotides are TGTGCCAGCAGCCCCGGGACAGGGCATTTCTTT. Amino acids: CASSPGTGHFF.

The chain joins TRBV6-1 to TRBJ2-1, with D possibly being TRBD1 or TRBD2 (5 bases each). The germline gives CDR1 MNHNS, CDR2 SASEGT. V lost 5 bases and J 7 bases, leaving 21 bases between the germline ends. The length of the CDR3 is 16 residues. CDR3 amino acids: CASSQEGTGTGNEQFF. For the CDR3, the DNA is TGTGCCAGCAGTCAAGAAGGGACCGGGACGGGGAATGAGCAGTTCTTC.

The rearrangement uses TRBV27 and TRBJ2-5, with TRBD1 matching over 7 bases. The trim removed 5 bases at V and 4 bases at J, leaving 7 bases unmatched. Germline V gene sequence: CDR1 MNHEY, CDR2 SMNVEV (reference sequence). The CDR3 is 14 residues long. This CDR3 is CASSGTARGETQYF. CDR3 nucleotides: TGTGCCAGCAGTGGGACAGCTCGGGGAGAGACCCAGTACTTC.

This clone has only a few counts. The chain combines TRBV27 with TRBJ1-4; D is unresolved. Trimming took 5 bases from V and 6 from J, leaving 19 bases between them. The CDR3 has 16 residues. Germline V gene sequence: CDR1 MNHEY, CDR2 SMNVEV (reference sequence). CDR3 nucleotide sequence: TGTGCCAGCAGTCCTATGGTCCGGTATCTCGATGAAAAACTGTTTTTT. Protein product: CASSPMVRYLDEKLFF.

The sample holds one count of this clone. The chain joins TRBV7-9 to TRBJ2-1; the D gene is possibly TRBD2 (5 bases). CDR1 SEHNR and CDR2 FQNEAQ come from the germline V gene (reference sequence). V was trimmed by 5 bases and J by 1 base, leaving 15 bases between them. The CDR3 is 16 amino acids. The CDR3 sequence: CASSDTGSRSYNEQFF. The CDR3 DNA is TGTGCCAGCAGCGACACTGGGAGTCGTTCCTACAATGAGCAGTTCTTC.

The V gene is TRBV6-5, the J gene TRBJ1-1, with unresolved D. Trimming cost V 8 bases and J 3 bases, with 10 bases left between them. The CDR3 is 12 amino acids. Germline lookup yields CDR1 MNHEY and CDR2 SVGAGI. CDR3 in DNA: TGTGCCAGCTTCAGTGGGTACACTGAAGCTTTCTTT. It specifies CASFSGYTEAFF.

The CDR3 is CASSHTRGTGNSYEQYF. In DNA form, the CDR3 reads TGTGCCAGCAGCCACACCCGGGGGACAGGAAACTCCTACGAGCAGTACTTC. The V gene is TRBV7-8, the J gene TRBJ2-7; 8 bases fit TRBD1. Looked up from germline, CDR1 is SGHVS and CDR2 is FQNEAQ. The CDR3 is 17 residues long. With 5 bases clipped from V and 0 bases from J, the junction kept 12 bases outside the gene matches.

This chain connects TRBV28 to TRBJ1-5; TRBD1 matches at 7 bases. The CDR3 runs 14 residues. In germline, CDR1 is MDHEN, CDR2 SYDVKM. The V segment lost 2 bases and the J segment 7 bases; nucleotides outside the gene matches: 5. CDR3 nucleotide sequence: TGTGCCAGCAGTTTACAACAGGGGAACCAGCCCCAGCATTTT. Encoded protein: CASSLQQGNQPQHF.

The gene calls are TRBV5-4 and TRBJ1-2; TRBD1 matches at 11 bases. This CDR3 spans 12 amino acids. Germline CDR1 SGHNT, CDR2 YYREEE (reference sequence). The V segment lost 4 bases and the J segment 10 bases; nucleotides outside the gene matches: 3. The CDR3 loop is CASSVDRGPYTF. Here the CDR3 DNA reads TGTGCCAGCAGCGTGGACAGGGGGCCCTACACCTTC.

V usage is TRBV11-3 and J usage is TRBJ2-1, with D unclear. Germline values: CDR1 SGHNT, CDR2 YENEEA. V shed 5 bases and J shed 0 bases, with 11 bases lying between them. This CDR3 is built from 15 residues. The CDR3, as DNA: TGTGCCAGCAGCGTTGGTAGGTCCTCCTACAATGAGCAGTTCTTC. It encodes CASSVGRSSYNEQFF.

The chain carries TRBV4-2 and TRBJ2-3; unclear D gene. Germline values: CDR1 LGHNA, CDR2 YNFKEQ. V lost 0 bases and J lost 4, with 11 bases in between. This CDR3 region has 15 residues. The CDR3: CASSQEWTGSDTQYF. CDR3 DNA sequence: TGTGCCAGCAGCCAAGAATGGACGGGCTCAGATACGCAGTATTTT.

The V gene is TRBV5-4, the J gene TRBJ1-2; 8 bases are a match to TRBD1. In germline, CDR1 is SGHNT, CDR2 YYREEE (reference sequence). With 4 bases clipped from V and 5 bases from J, the junction kept 4 bases outside the gene matches. The CDR3 is 13 amino acids. The CDR3 bases are TGTGCCAGCAGCCAGGGGGCGCAATATGGCTACACCTTC. Its translation is CASSQGAQYGYTF.

This clone was counted a single time. The V gene is TRBV28, the J gene TRBJ1-5; 12 positions match TRBD1. Germline CDR1 reads MDHEN; CDR2 reads SYDVKM. The CDR3 is 15 amino acids. With V trimmed by 7 bases and J by 6 bases, 7 bases remained unmatched. The CDR3 nucleotides are TGTGCCAGCATCCCCCGGGACAGGGGGCGTCAGCCCCAGCATTTT. It specifies CASIPRDRGRQPQHF.

The rearrangement uses TRBV18 and TRBJ2-3, with D unresolved. Trimming removed 2 bases from V and 2 bases from J, with 11 bases in between. The CDR3 has 15 residues. Germline CDR1 reads KGHSH; CDR2 reads LQKENI. CDR3 DNA: TGTGCCAGCTCACCATTGTCGAGTGACACAGATACGCAGTATTTT. It codes for CASSPLSSDTDTQYF.